Following are 21 T cell receptor beta chains from one sample sequenced in a study of blood T cell repertoires in COVID-19. Produced via immunoSEQ multiplex PCR; TCRdb's table is partial and in-frame only. The sample has roughly 110,000 clones, 80% to 85% seen once; the top ten hold roughly 4.3%. Sequencing used peripheral blood. These receptors were collected from a man in his sixties or seventies with acute or convalescent COVID-19.

The CDR3 bases are TGTGCCATCAGCGCCGCCCCGGGACAGGGGCTGACCGGGGAGCTGTTTTTT. This sequence encodes CAISAAPGQGLTGELFF. The chain combines TRBV10-3 with TRBJ2-2, with 10 bases matching TRBD1. The CDR3 runs 17 residues. V was clipped by 6 bases and J by 5 bases; unmatched bases: 12. Looked up from germline, CDR1 is ENHRY and CDR2 is SYGVKD.

CDR3 in DNA: TGCGCCAGCAGCGTAGGACAGAATGAGCAGTTCTTC. It encodes CASSVGQNEQFF. V gene TRBV5-1 combines with J gene TRBJ2-1, with D tentatively TRBD1 (6 bases). The CDR3 covers 12 residues. Germline values: CDR1 SGHRS, CDR2 YFSETQ. V shed 4 bases and J shed 7 bases, with 9 bases lying between them. The complete variable domain, with remaining parts taken from reference TRBV5-1 and TRBJ2-1, reads KAGVTQTPRYLIKTRGQQVTLSCSPISGHRSVSWYQQTPGQGLQFLFEYFSETQRNKGNFPGRFSGRQFSNSRSEMNVSTLELGDSALYLCASSVGQNEQFFGPGTRLTVL.

The gene calls are TRBV19 and TRBJ1-2; 8 positions match TRBD1. CDR3 size: 15 residues. Germline trimming cut 5 bases from V and 0 bases from J; bases unmatched to any gene: 5. Per germline, CDR1 LNHDA and CDR2 SQIVND (reference sequence). The CDR3 sequence is CASSPTGQANYGYTF. In DNA form, the CDR3 reads TGTGCCAGTAGTCCAACGGGACAGGCTAACTATGGCTACACCTTC. The entire variable domain, with the rest obtained from reference TRBV19 and TRBJ1-2, is as follows: DGGITQSPKYLFRKEGQNVTLSCEQNLNHDAMYWYRQDPGQGLRLIYYSQIVNDFQKGDIAEGYSVSREKKESFPLTVTSAQKNPTAFYLCASSPTGQANYGYTFGSGTRLTVV.

The chain carries TRBV12-5 and TRBJ1-1, with D unclear. V was pared by 0 bases and J by 6 bases, with 5 bases between. There are 12 residues in the CDR3. The germline V gene has CDR1 LGHNT and CDR2 FRNRAP. The CDR3 sequence: CASGLVEAEAFF. DNA for the CDR3: TGTGCTAGTGGTTTGGTGGAGGCTGAAGCTTTCTTT.

This clone was detected a few times. The rearrangement links TRBV11-2 to TRBJ2-2, with a weak D call TRBD2 (5 bases). The CDR3 covers 15 residues. The germline V gene encodes CDR1 SGHAT and CDR2 FQNNGV. Trimming cost V 0 bases and J 4 bases, with 9 bases left between them. The CDR3 protein is CASSLEGATTGELFF. CDR3 nucleotide sequence: TGTGCCAGCAGCTTAGAGGGAGCCACCACCGGGGAGCTGTTTTTT. Looking up the rest from reference TRBV11-2 and TRBJ2-2 gives the full variable domain: EAGVAQSPRYKIIEKRQSVAFWCNPISGHATLYWYQQILGQGPKLLIQFQNNGVVDDSQLPKDRFSAERLKGVDSTLKIQPAKLEDSAVYLCASSLEGATTGELFFGEGSRLTVL.

This clone occurred once. This sequence joins TRBV12-5 and TRBJ2-4; 7 nucleotides agree with TRBD1. V was pared by 5 bases and J by 7 bases, with 5 bases of the junction left unmatched. The CDR3 contains 13 residues. Germline CDR1 reads LGHNT; CDR2 reads FRNRAP. The CDR3 DNA reads TGTGCTAGTGGTCCCGGGACAGCCAACATTCAGTACTTC. Translation: CASGPGTANIQYF.

The chain employs TRBV19 and TRBJ1-2; TRBD1 matches 10 bases. Trimming removed 7 bases from V and 8 bases from J; junction bases left unmatched: 4. There are 12 residues in the CDR3. Per germline, CDR1 LNHDA and CDR2 SQIVND (reference sequence). CDR3 region: CASIETGGGYTF. The CDR3, as DNA: TGTGCCAGTATCGAGACAGGGGGCGGCTACACCTTC.

The J gene is TRBJ1-5, the V gene TRBV19, with TRBD1 matching over 9 bases. Germline V gene sequence: CDR1 LNHDA, CDR2 SQIVND (reference sequence). V lost 6 bases, J lost 11 bases, and 17 bases stayed unmatched. The length of the CDR3 is 16 residues. As DNA, the CDR3 is TGTGCCAGTAGGCTATTGCCGGGACAGGGAACGTCGGCCCAGCATTTT. Encoded protein: CASRLLPGQGTSAQHF.

Points on this clone: This same CDR3 is encoded by further DNA sequences in the sample. The rearrangement uses TRBV19 and TRBJ1-5, with 10 bases matching TRBD1. Germline V gives CDR1 LNHDA, CDR2 SQIVND (reference sequence). V was pared by 8 bases and J by 2 bases, with 3 bases of the junction left unmatched. The CDR3 covers 14 residues. This chain's CDR3 is CASSGTGGNQPQHF. DNA for the CDR3: TGTGCCAGTTCCGGGACAGGGGGCAATCAGCCCCAGCATTTT.

CDR3 DNA sequence: TGTGCCAGCAGCTTAGGCGATTGGGCGGGACAGGGGATGTGGGACTATGGCTACACCTTC. Translating it yields CASSLGDWAGQGMWDYGYTF. V gene TRBV7-8 combines with J gene TRBJ1-2; 10 nucleotides line up with TRBD1. CDR1 is SGHVS, CDR2 FQNEAQ, per germline. With V trimmed by 1 base and J by 3 bases, 17 bases remained unmatched. The CDR3 consists of 20 residues.

The CDR3 DNA is TGCGCCAGCAGCATCAGGGGGCCGGACACTGAAGCTTTCTTT. Its protein product is CASSIRGPDTEAFF. The gene calls are TRBV5-1 and TRBJ1-1, with 8 nucleotides matching TRBD1. CDR1 is SGHRS, CDR2 YFSETQ, per germline. This CDR3 spans 14 amino acids. The V and J ends lost 4 bases and 3 bases, in that order; junction bases with no gene match: 5.

The chain is built from TRBV7-9 and TRBJ1-1; 10 positions match TRBD1. V trimming: 5 bases; J trimming: 7 bases; junction bases outside the gene matches: 1. This CDR3 has 12 amino acids. CDR1 and CDR2 from the germline V gene are SEHNR and FQNEAQ (reference sequence). CDR3 nucleotides: TGTGCCAGCAGCCGGACAGGGGGTGAAGCTTTCTTT. Amino acids: CASSRTGGEAFF.

The chain is built from TRBV7-3 and TRBJ1-2; a weak D match, TRBD1 (5 bases). This CDR3 has 14 residues. With 5 bases removed from V and 7 bases from J, the gap between germline ends came to 17 bases. Germline CDR1 reads SGHTA; CDR2 reads FQGTGA. The CDR3 loop is CASSPDQGFSGYTF. The CDR3 DNA is TGTGCCAGCAGCCCAGATCAGGGTTTCTCTGGCTACACCTTC. Drawing the rest from reference TRBV7-3 and TRBJ1-2, the complete variable domain is GAGVSQTPSNKVTEKGKYVELRCDPISGHTALYWYRQSLGQGPEFLIYFQGTGAADDSGLPNDRFFAVRPEGSVSTLKIQRTERGDSAVYLCASSPDQGFSGYTFGSGTRLTVV.

The genes are TRBV7-3 and TRBJ2-3, with D unclear. The V gene's germline CDR1 is SGHTA and CDR2 FQGTGA. This CDR3 region has 13 residues. Between the trimmed V and J ends, which lost 0 bases and 3 bases, there was a span of 4 bases. The CDR3 DNA reads as TGTGCCAGCAGCTTAACTCCGACAGATACGCAGTATTTT. Protein: CASSLTPTDTQYF.

The chain combines TRBV11-2 with TRBJ2-1; TRBD1 might be the D (6 bases). This CDR3 comprises 15 residues. The V end lost 3 bases, the J end lost 1 base, and 10 bases lay between the germline ends. Germline assignment: CDR1 SGHAT and CDR2 FQNNGV. The CDR3 region is CASSLSQGSYNEQFF. The CDR3 nucleotides are TGTGCCAGCAGCTTGAGTCAGGGGTCCTACAATGAGCAGTTCTTC.

The rearrangement uses TRBV5-1 and TRBJ2-1; tentative D call: TRBD1 (5 bases). Trimming stripped 6 bases from V and 0 bases from J, with 10 bases between. Germline lookup yields CDR1 SGHRS and CDR2 YFSETQ. The CDR3 has 14 amino acids. CDR3 amino acids: CASKTASSYNEQFF. The DNA of the CDR3 is TGCGCCAGCAAGACAGCGAGCTCCTACAATGAGCAGTTCTTC.

V usage is TRBV6-5 and J usage is TRBJ2-7, with 7 bases identical to TRBD2. Germline CDR1 is MNHEY and CDR2 is SVGAGI. The CDR3 has 13 residues. Trimming cost V 4 bases and J 3 bases; bases outside gene matches: 3. The CDR3 region is CASSLWGGYEQYF. CDR3 DNA sequence: TGTGCCAGCAGTTTGTGGGGGGGCTACGAGCAGTACTTC.

The V and J genes are TRBV7-6 and TRBJ2-2, with 14 bases that match TRBD2. The CDR3 spans 17 residues. V shed 5 bases and J 5 bases; nucleotides not matched to a gene: 7. Germline CDR1 and CDR2: SGHVS and FNYEAQ. The CDR3 loop is CASSQTSGGAKTGELFF. The CDR3 DNA sequence: TGTGCCAGCAGCCAGACTAGCGGGGGGGCCAAAACCGGGGAGCTGTTTTTT.

The chain uses TRBV5-1 and TRBJ1-2; TRBD1 agrees at 10 bases. The CDR3 is 17 amino acids. V gave up 3 bases and J gave up 7 bases; unmatched junction bases: 15. CDR1 is SGHRS and CDR2 is YFSETQ in the germline V gene. The CDR3 protein is CASSWTRLGTGDGGYTF. The CDR3 DNA is TGCGCCAGCAGCTGGACGCGTTTGGGGACAGGGGATGGTGGCTACACCTTC.

This chain links TRBV7-8 with TRBJ2-7, with no clear D. The CDR3 extends over 13 amino acids. V was cut by 3 bases and J by 2 bases, with 8 bases left in between. Germline CDR1 is SGHVS and CDR2 is FQNEAQ. This CDR3 reads CASSFAGAYEQYF. The DNA of the CDR3 is TGTGCCAGCAGCTTCGCCGGAGCCTACGAGCAGTACTTC.

Details on this clone: Other DNA sequences in the same sample also yield this CDR3. This chain uses TRBV18 with TRBJ1-2; 7 bases are shared with TRBD1. Trimming cost V 3 bases and J 3 bases; bases outside gene matches: 1. CDR3 length equals 13 residues. Germline-derived CDR1 and CDR2 are KGHSH and LQKENI. The CDR3 reads CASSPDRDYGYTF. CDR3 DNA: TGTGCCAGCTCACCTGACAGGGACTATGGCTACACCTTC.